A selection of T cell receptor beta chains follows, all from one sample in a study of Graves' ophthalmopathy and Graves' hyperthyroidism. TCRdb called the multiplex PCR reads again in MiXCR, with one record for every CDR3 protein. Of approximately 1.2 million distinct CDR3 sequences in the sample, approximately 35% are singletons; the top ten hold 11%. Sample: peripheral blood or thyroid tissue (not recorded which). The source is an adult man with Graves' hyperthyroidism. CDR3s include the opening cysteine and the closing phenylalanine or tryptophan. A D gene is named only where the DNA matches it firmly. Where a row states a size, it is once, few, many or the class of an expanded clone; other rows omit it.

j_call	d_call	v_call	clone_size	cdr3_aa	cdr3_nt
TRBJ2-7	TRBD2	TRBV10-3	many	CASGAGGGQQYF	TGTGCTAGCGGGGCGGGAGGTGGCCAGCAGTACTTC
TRBJ1-2	.	TRBV20-1	many	CSATPEGDYGYTF	TGCAGTGCAACCCCCGAGGGGGACTATGGCTACACCTTC
TRBJ1-1	TRBD1	TRBV29-1	many	CSVGTGGNTEAFF	TGCAGCGTCGGGACAGGGGGCAACACTGAAGCTTTCTTT
TRBJ2-7	.	TRBV11-2	.	CASGRRSVTYEQYF	TGTGCCAGCGGTCGGAGGTCCGTTACCTACGAGCAGTACTTC
TRBJ1-4	.	TRBV20-1	many	CSARAWSATNEKLFF	TGCAGTGCTAGAGCTTGGTCGGCAACTAATGAAAAACTGTTTTTT
TRBJ1-3	.	TRBV10-3	many	CAISEPPRNTIYF	TGTGCCATCAGTGAGCCCCCTCGTAACACCATATATTTT
TRBJ2-7	.	TRBV11-2	few	CASSPLGGKGYEQYF	TGTGCCAGCAGCCCCCTAGGGGGGAAAGGCTACGAGCAGTACTTC
TRBJ1-1	.	TRBV19	many	CASREPDFSSHMNTEAFF	TGTGCCAGTAGGGAACCGGACTTTTCCTCCCATATGAACACTGAAGCTTTCTTT
TRBJ2-7	.	TRBV5-1	.	CASAGRRLGEREQYF	TGCGCCAGCGCTGGGAGACGTCTAGGGGAGCGGGAGCAGTACTTC
TRBJ1-1	.	TRBV15	.	CATSYDRNTEAFF	TGTGCCACCAGCTACGACAGGAACACTGAAGCTTTCTTT
TRBJ2-7	.	TRBV11-2	many	CASSYGAAEQYF	TGTGCCAGCAGCTACGGGGCGGCAGAGCAGTACTTC
TRBJ2-2	.	TRBV6-5	many	CASSRTDYTGELFF	TGTGCCAGCAGCCGCACAGATTATACCGGGGAGCTGTTTTTT
TRBJ1-1	.	TRBV7-4	few	CASSLVGLREAFF	TGTGCCAGCAGCTTAGTAGGACTGCGAGAAGCTTTCTTT
TRBJ1-3	.	TRBV20-1	.	CSAPWGIGNTIYF	TGCAGTGCCCCTTGGGGGATTGGAAACACCATATATTTT
TRBJ2-5	TRBD1	TRBV30	few	CAWSSGDREGTQYF	TGTGCCTGGAGTAGTGGGGACAGGGAAGGGACCCAGTACTTC
TRBJ2-6	.	TRBV10-3	many	CAIREDGAASSGANVLTF	TGTGCCATCAGGGAGGACGGGGCGGCCAGCTCTGGGGCCAACGTCCTGACTTTC
TRBJ1-4	.	TRBV7-2	many	CASSRGGNNEKLFF	TGTGCCAGCAGCCGTGGAGGGAATAATGAAAAACTGTTTTTT
TRBJ1-6	.	TRBV25-1	.	CASQDPRNSPLHF	TGTGCCAGCCAGGACCCGAGGAATTCACCCCTCCACTTT
TRBJ1-2	.	TRBV20-1	few	CSAISDSDYGYTF	TGCAGTGCTATCTCGGACTCCGACTATGGCTACACCTTC
TRBJ2-2	TRBD1	TRBV29-1	many	CSVTGTGGIAGELFF	TGCAGCGTAACCGGGACAGGGGGAATCGCCGGGGAGCTGTTTTTT
TRBJ1-2	.	TRBV7-3	.	CASRGQSFIFYYGYTF	TGTGCCAGCAGAGGACAAAGTTTTATCTTTTACTATGGCTACACCTTC
TRBJ1-4	.	TRBV7-8	.	CASSLKETLRLGEKLFF	TGTGCCAGCAGCTTAAAAGAGACGTTGAGGCTAGGTGAAAAACTGTTTTTT
TRBJ2-7	TRBD2	TRBV7-2	.	CASRNPSLGSSGSLTYEQYF	TGTGCCAGCCGTAACCCAAGCCTCGGGTCTAGCGGGAGTTTGACCTACGAGCAGTACTTC
TRBJ2-6	.	TRBV10-3	.	CAISLVLTF	TGTGCCATCAGTCTCGTCCTGACTTTC
TRBJ1-1	.	TRBV29-1	many	CSVGKGQKNTEAFF	TGCAGCGTTGGAAAAGGACAGAAGAACACTGAAGCTTTCTTT
TRBJ1-1	.	TRBV10-3	.	CAISPPGAGGTEAFF	TGTGCCATCAGTCCCCCCGGGGCAGGAGGGACTGAAGCTTTCTTT
TRBJ2-5	.	TRBV20-1	many	CSARTPRRGGETQYF	TGCAGTGCTCGAACTCCTAGACGGGGCGGGGAGACCCAGTACTTC